A single sample gave rise to the 15 T cell receptor beta chains below, sequenced in a study of cytomegalovirus exposure and HLA in healthy donors. PCR involved 60 Vbeta and 13 Jbeta primers. Sequenced by immunoSEQ multiplex PCR; TCRdb stores in-frame clones only, minus some. The repertoire consists of about 160,000 clones, with around nine tenths occurring once and the leading ten covering more than 0.7%. The sample taken for sequencing was PBMCs. Source of these receptors: a woman in her twenties or thirties in good health and CMV-seronegative.

V gene TRBV7-6 combines with J gene TRBJ2-3, with 7 bases lining up with TRBD1. The CDR3 is 16 amino acids. V was pared by 0 bases and J by 4 bases, with 7 bases of the junction left unmatched. Germline lookup yields CDR1 SGHVS and CDR2 FNYEAQ. CDR3 loop: CASSLAGTDGADTQYF. The CDR3 DNA is TGTGCCAGCAGCTTAGCAGGGACAGATGGGGCAGATACGCAGTATTTT. The full variable domain, rest sourced from reference TRBV7-6 and TRBJ2-3, is GAGVSQSPRYKVTKRGQDVALRCDPISGHVSLYWYRQALGQGPEFLTYFNYEAQQDKSGLPNDRFSAERPEGSISTLTIQRTEQRDSAMYRCASSLAGTDGADTQYFGPGTRLTVL.

This sequence joins TRBV7-2 and TRBJ2-3; 8 bases map to TRBD1. CDR3 length: 15 residues. CDR1 is SGHTA, CDR2 FQGNSA, per germline. After removal of 2 bases from V and 1 base from J, the junction contained 2 bases not matched to a gene. The CDR3: CASSLQGQGTDTQYF. The CDR3 bases are TGTGCCAGCAGCTTACAGGGACAGGGCACAGATACGCAGTATTTT. Variable domain in full (rest from reference TRBV7-2 and TRBJ2-3): GAGVSQSPSNKVTEKGKDVELRCDPISGHTALYWYRQSLGQGLEFLIYFQGNSAPDKSGLPSDRFSAERTGGSVSTLTIQRTQQEDSAVYLCASSLQGQGTDTQYFGPGTRLTVL.

This chain links TRBV10-1 with TRBJ2-1, with TRBD2 identical over 7 bases. The ends lost 0 bases at V and 0 bases at J; junction bases unmatched: 8. Germline V lookup: CDR1 WNHNN, CDR2 SYGVQD (reference sequence). The CDR3 has 18 residues. CDR3 sequence (DNA): TGCGCCAGCAGTGAGTCCGCCTTAGCGGGTCGCTCCTACAATGAGCAGTTCTTC. It encodes CASSESALAGRSYNEQFF.

This clone was counted a single time. The chain has TRBV15 and TRBJ2-3, with 7 positions matching TRBD2. The CDR3 is made up of 15 amino acids. J gave up 2 bases and V 4 bases, and 6 bases lay outside the gene matches. The germline CDR1 and CDR2 sequences are LNHNV and YYDKDF (reference sequence). CDR3 amino acids: CATSITSDFTDTQYF. The CDR3 DNA reads as TGTGCCACCAGCATCACTAGCGATTTCACAGATACGCAGTATTTT.

This clone was seen only a few times. The chain uses TRBV6-5 and TRBJ1-1, with a tentative D call TRBD1 (5 bases). CDR3 length: 13 amino acids. Trimming shortened V by 3 bases and J by 7 bases, and 12 bases separated the two germline ends. The V gene's germline CDR1 is MNHEY and CDR2 SVGAGI. The CDR3 protein is CASSYLTANEAFF. CDR3 nucleotide sequence: TGTGCCAGCAGTTATTTGACAGCTAATGAAGCTTTCTTT.

This clone occurred once. This rearrangement joins TRBV28 to TRBJ1-2; D not certain. V dropped 2 bases and J dropped 3 bases, with 10 bases sitting between them. CDR3 size: 14 residues. The germline V gene encodes CDR1 MDHEN and CDR2 SYDVKM. The CDR3 sequence is CASSLRPRYYGYTF. CDR3 DNA sequence: TGTGCCAGCAGTTTACGCCCCAGATACTATGGCTACACCTTC.

This chain uses TRBV19 with TRBJ2-1; 8 bases are shared with TRBD2. The CDR3 totals 15 residues. Germline V gives CDR1 LNHDA, CDR2 SQIVND (reference sequence). The V gene end was trimmed by 3 bases and the J gene end by 2 bases; junction bases not matched to a gene: 3. CDR3 bases: TGTGCCAGTAGTATGATACTAGCGGCCTACAATGAGCAGTTCTTC. Its protein is CASSMILAAYNEQFF.

The DNA of the CDR3 is TGTGCCAGCAGTAAGGGACAGGGGTGGAATTCACCCCTCCACTTT. Translation gives CASSKGQGWNSPLHF. The chain links TRBV6-1 to TRBJ1-6; 10 positions match TRBD1. The CDR3 covers 15 residues. Trimming at V came to 5 bases and at J to 7 bases, leaving 5 bases not matched to a gene. The germline V gene has CDR1 MNHNS and CDR2 SASEGT.

This clone appeared once. The rearrangement joins TRBV10-3 to TRBJ2-5, with a weak D call TRBD1 (6 bases). Between the trimmed V and J ends, which lost 5 bases and 5 bases, there was a span of 12 bases. This CDR3 contains 13 residues. Germline V gene sequence: CDR1 ENHRY, CDR2 SYGVKD. The CDR3 DNA reads TGTGCCATCAGTTCACAGGGTAGGGAGACCCAGTACTTC. Protein product: CAISSQGRETQYF.

The CDR3 here is CASSQEDPVHGGGTGELFF. The CDR3 nucleotides read TGCGCCAGCAGCCAAGAAGACCCGGTCCACGGGGGAGGCACCGGGGAGCTGTTTTTT. The chain employs TRBV4-1 and TRBJ2-2, with D perhaps TRBD2 (6 bases). The CDR3 is made up of 19 amino acids. Per germline, CDR1 MGHRA and CDR2 YSYEKL. V was cut by 0 bases and J by 4 bases, with 21 bases left in between.

This chain links TRBV30 with TRBJ2-7, with D possibly matching TRBD1 (6 bases). CDR3 length: 15 amino acids. Germline V gives CDR1 GTSNPN, CDR2 SVGIG (reference sequence). V lost 0 bases and J lost 2, with 14 bases in between. The CDR3 sequence: CAWSVEGRDTYEQYF. Written as DNA, the CDR3 is TGTGCCTGGAGTGTAGAGGGCAGGGACACCTACGAGCAGTACTTC.

The chain links TRBV14 to TRBJ2-1; no definite D call. V lost 0 bases and J 1 base, leaving 10 bases between the germline ends. The CDR3 sequence is 16 residues long. Germline CDR1 and CDR2: SGHDN and FVKESK. The CDR3, as DNA: TGTGCCAGCAGCCAAGATCGAGCGTTATCCTACAATGAGCAGTTCTTC. Protein product: CASSQDRALSYNEQFF. The whole variable domain, remainder taken from reference TRBV14 and TRBJ2-1, is EAGVTQFPSHSVIEKGQTVTLRCDPISGHDNLYWYRRVMGKEIKFLLHFVKESKQDESGMPNNRFLAERTGGTYSTLKVQPAELEDSGVYFCASSQDRALSYNEQFFGPGTRLTVL.

The chain recombines TRBV27 with TRBJ2-7; 7 bases map to TRBD2. The CDR3 length is 13 residues. Germline V gene data show CDR1 as MNHEY and CDR2 as SMNVEV (reference sequence). J gave up 3 bases and V 4 bases, and 3 bases lay outside the gene matches. The CDR3 loop is CASSWGGVYEQYF. CDR3 nucleotide sequence: TGTGCCAGCAGTTGGGGGGGGGTCTACGAGCAGTACTTC.

This clone was seen once. The chain is built from TRBV18 and TRBJ2-1; TRBD2 matches at 9 bases. Germline trimming cut 1 base from V and 9 bases from J; bases unmatched to any gene: 10. The CDR3 is made up of 16 amino acids. Per the germline V gene, CDR1 is KGHSH and CDR2 is LQKENI. The CDR3 bases are TGTGCCAGCTCACCACTATCGCTAGCGGGAAGTGGTGAGCAGTTCTTC. Translating it yields CASSPLSLAGSGEQFF.

In DNA, the CDR3 is TGTGCCAGCAGACCGGACAGGGGTCTACCGTATGAAAAACTGTTTTTT. Translation gives CASRPDRGLPYEKLFF. The chain has TRBV2 and TRBJ1-4; 9 bases fit TRBD1. Germline V gives CDR1 SNHLY, CDR2 FYNNEI. Losses at the gene ends were 6 bases for V and 6 bases for J; bases not matched to a gene: 11. This CDR3 is built from 16 residues. The full variable domain, in which reference TRBV2 and TRBJ1-4 provide the parts outside the CDR3, is EPEVTQTPSHQVTQMGQEVILRCVPISNHLYFYWYRQILGQKVEFLVSFYNNEISEKSEIFDDQFSVERPDGSNFTLKIRSTKLEDSAMYFCASRPDRGLPYEKLFFGSGTQLSVL.